These T cell receptor beta chains were read from a single sample in a study of blood T cell repertoires in COVID-19. Data came from immunoSEQ multiplex PCR; TCRdb stores just in-frame clones and leaves some out. The table has 95,000 to 150,000 clones, around 83% seen once. Input material: peripheral blood. These receptors were obtained from a woman of 80 years or more with COVID-19, enrolled during active disease. CDR3s include the opening cysteine and the closing phenylalanine or tryptophan. D genes are given only for firm matches. Part of the rows lack a size; the others show once, few, many or a class for expanded clones.

CDR3nt	CDR3aa	v_gene	j_gene	d_gene	abundance
TGTGCCAGCAGTCCTGCTTCGGGACAAGTATACGAGCAGTACTTC	CASSPASGQVYEQYF	TRBV5-5	TRBJ2-7	NA	NA
TGTGCCAGCAGCTTTGAGGGGGCGCGGGAGCAGTACTTC	CASSFEGAREQYF	TRBV5-5	TRBJ2-7	TRBD1	few
TGTGCCAGCAGTTTGGTGGAGGGCCGGGAGCTGTTTTTT	CASSLVEGRELFF	TRBV27	TRBJ2-2	NA	NA
TGCGCCAGCAGCTTGGGTGGGACTAGCCAACATGAGCAGTTCTTC	CASSLGGTSQHEQFF	TRBV5-1	TRBJ2-1	TRBD2	NA
TGTGCCAGCAGCTTGAGAGGGATTCGGGAGACCCAGTACTTC	CASSLRGIRETQYF	TRBV5-4	TRBJ2-5	NA	NA
TGTGCCAGCAGTTACCCCGCCGGCTCTGGAAACACCATATATTTT	CASSYPAGSGNTIYF	TRBV6-6	TRBJ1-3	NA	NA
TGTGCCAGCAGCCTGGGACAGGGAGTGACGAACACTGAAGCTTTCTTT	CASSLGQGVTNTEAFF	TRBV9	TRBJ1-1	TRBD1	few
TGTGCCGCAGACCAGGGATATAGCAATCAGCCCCAGCATTTT	CAADQGYSNQPQHF	TRBV19	TRBJ1-5	NA	NA
TGTGCCAGCAGTTTGGTAGGGGATACTAATGAAAAACTGTTTTTT	CASSLVGDTNEKLFF	TRBV28	TRBJ1-4	NA	NA
TGTGCCAGCTCACCCGGGGAATTGACCCATCAGCCCCAGCATTTT	CASSPGELTHQPQHF	TRBV27	TRBJ1-5	NA	NA
TGTGCCAGCAGCCCGATCGACAGGGTTAGTCACGAGCAGTACTTC	CASSPIDRVSHEQYF	TRBV5-5	TRBJ2-7	TRBD1	NA
TGTGCCAGCAGTAAGGGACAGGGGAATCAGCCCCAGCATTTT	CASSKGQGNQPQHF	TRBV2	TRBJ1-5	TRBD1	NA
TGTGCCACCAGCAGAGAGGCTTATGGCTACGAGCAGTACTTC	CATSREAYGYEQYF	TRBV15	TRBJ2-7	NA	NA
TGTGCCAGCAGCTCATGGGGACTAGCGGGAACTAATGAGCAGTTCTTC	CASSSWGLAGTNEQFF	TRBV7-6	TRBJ2-1	TRBD2	few
TGTGCCAGCAGCTTAATAGCCGGGACAGGTGAAGCTTTCTTT	CASSLIAGTGEAFF	TRBV7-9	TRBJ1-1	TRBD1	NA
TGTGCCAGCAGCTTGGGGGCTAGCGGGAGGGCAGGGGCCAACGTCCTGACTTTC	CASSLGASGRAGANVLTF	TRBV5-8	TRBJ2-6	TRBD2	once
TGTGCCAGCAGCATTACAGGGGGCAATCAGCCCCAGCATTTT	CASSITGGNQPQHF	TRBV11-2	TRBJ1-5	TRBD1	NA
TGTGCCACCAGCAGAGGACTGAGCAATCAGCCCCAGCATTTT	CATSRGLSNQPQHF	TRBV15	TRBJ1-5	NA	NA
TGTGCCAGCAGGGGTGTACAGGCCAATCAGCCCCAGCATTTT	CASRGVQANQPQHF	TRBV6-5	TRBJ1-5	NA	NA
TGTGCCAGTAGTATTGGGCAGGGTGGGTTCTACGAGCAGTACTTC	CASSIGQGGFYEQYF	TRBV19	TRBJ2-7	NA	NA
TGTGCCAGTAGGGGGGACAGCTCCTCTGGAAACACCATATATTTT	CASRGDSSSGNTIYF	TRBV19	TRBJ1-3	TRBD1	NA
TGTGCCACCAGTGACCTTACAGGGAAGGGGCCCCAGCATTTT	CATSDLTGKGPQHF	TRBV24-1	TRBJ1-5	NA	NA
TGTGCCAGCAGCTTACGGAGAGGTTCCACCGGGGAGCTGTTTTTT	CASSLRRGSTGELFF	TRBV11-1	TRBJ2-2	NA	NA
TGTGCCAGCAGCTTGGGAGCGGGAGCCCCCTACGAGCAGTACTTC	CASSLGAGAPYEQYF	TRBV7-6	TRBJ2-7	TRBD2	NA
TGTGCCAGCAGCCAAGGGCTAGCGGGAGACCTTACCGAGCAGTACTTC	CASSQGLAGDLTEQYF	TRBV4-2	TRBJ2-7	TRBD2	NA
TGTGCCAGCACCCAAGGGGGGACAGGGGGCTGGGGGAACTATGGCTACACCTTC	CASTQGGTGGWGNYGYTF	TRBV28	TRBJ1-2	TRBD1	NA
TGTGCCAGCAGCCAGTCTGGGCTTTCGTATGAGCAGTTCTTC	CASSQSGLSYEQFF	TRBV28	TRBJ2-1	NA	NA
TGTGCCAGCTCACCAACTCAGGGGGCGAAGGACGAGCAGTACTTC	CASSPTQGAKDEQYF	TRBV18	TRBJ2-7	TRBD1	once
TGTGCCAGCAGTGAGGGGAGCGGGAGGGCCACTCCCGAGCAGTACTTC	CASSEGSGRATPEQYF	TRBV2	TRBJ2-7	TRBD2	NA
TGTGCCAGCGGGGAGGGACCGGGGGGCTACACCTTC	CASGEGPGGYTF	TRBV6-5	TRBJ1-2	NA	once
TGTGCCAGCAGCCTCTCACAACCTCCCGAGACCCAGTACTTC	CASSLSQPPETQYF	TRBV7-9	TRBJ2-5	NA	NA
TGTGCCAGCAGCTTCGGTCAGGCTACAAATGAGCAGTTCTTC	CASSFGQATNEQFF	TRBV5-4	TRBJ2-1	NA	NA
TGTGCCATCAGTGAGTCCCAGACAGGGCCCCACACCGGGGAGCTGTTTTTT	CAISESQTGPHTGELFF	TRBV10-3	TRBJ2-2	TRBD1	few
TGTGCCAGCAGCCTGCGGACAGGCGGGAACACTGAAGCTTTCTTT	CASSLRTGGNTEAFF	TRBV14	TRBJ1-1	TRBD1	once
TGTGCCAGTAGACGGGAGGGCCGAAATGAGCAGTTCTTC	CASRREGRNEQFF	TRBV19	TRBJ2-1	TRBD2	NA
TGTGCCAGCAGCGATCACAGGGGGGGCGGGAACACTGAAGCTTTCTTT	CASSDHRGGGNTEAFF	TRBV7-8	TRBJ1-1	TRBD1	few
TGCGCCAGCAGCCGCGCCGGGACAGGAAATGAAAAACTGTTTTTT	CASSRAGTGNEKLFF	TRBV4-3	TRBJ1-4	TRBD1	NA
TGTGCCAGCAGCCAAACCGGGACAGGGCTAGCCAAAAACATTCAGTACTTC	CASSQTGTGLAKNIQYF	TRBV14	TRBJ2-4	TRBD1	NA
TGTGCCAGCATCCCGGGACAGGTCAATCAGCCCCAGCATTTT	CASIPGQVNQPQHF	TRBV28	TRBJ1-5	TRBD1	NA
TGTGCCAGCAGCTTGGCCACGGGTCAGCCCCAGCATTTT	CASSLATGQPQHF	TRBV5-8	TRBJ1-5	NA	few
TGTGCCAGCACCCCGGGCGGGACGTTTGAGACCCAGTACTTC	CASTPGGTFETQYF	TRBV7-9	TRBJ2-5	NA	NA
TGTGCCAGCAGCTTGAGGACCGCGGGAGCACCCCAGTACTTC	CASSLRTAGAPQYF	TRBV5-6	TRBJ2-5	TRBD2	NA
TGTGCCACCAGTGATTCTGGCGGGAGGGCTGGAGCCGGGGAGCTGTTTTTT	CATSDSGGRAGAGELFF	TRBV24-1	TRBJ2-2	TRBD2	NA
TGTGCCAGCAGCTCCCCCCTTCATGAGCAGTTCTTC	CASSSPLHEQFF	TRBV6-6	TRBJ2-1	NA	NA
TGCGCCAGCAGCCAAGAAATTGACTACTACAATGAGCAGTTCTTC	CASSQEIDYYNEQFF	TRBV4-3	TRBJ2-1	NA	NA
TGCAGCGTTGAAAACACGGGATCTTCAGATACGCAGTATTTT	CSVENTGSSDTQYF	TRBV29-1	TRBJ2-3	NA	NA
TGTGCCAGCAGCCCATCTGGGAACAGGGGGCTTGGGGCCAACGTCCTGACTTTC	CASSPSGNRGLGANVLTF	TRBV3-1/TRBV3-2	TRBJ2-6	TRBD1	NA
TGCGCCAGCAGCTCGGGACAGGGGTTATACGAGCAGTACTTC	CASSSGQGLYEQYF	TRBV5-1	TRBJ2-7	TRBD1	few
TGTGCCAGCAGCCAAGAGGGGGGTAGAGGGAGGGGCTCACCCCTCCACTTT	CASSQEGGRGRGSPLHF	TRBV4-2	TRBJ1-6	NA	few
TGTGCCAGCAGTCCGCCCCCTGGAGGGAGAGGCGAAGCAGATACGCAGTATTTT	CASSPPPGGRGEADTQYF	TRBV28	TRBJ2-3	NA	NA
TGCGCCAGCAGCTTAGGGGGCCGCGATATCGGGGAGCTGTTTTTT	CASSLGGRDIGELFF	TRBV5-1	TRBJ2-2	TRBD1	NA
TGTGCCAGCAGCTTAGATCAGGGTCTGGGCTATGGCTACACCTTC	CASSLDQGLGYGYTF	TRBV7-2	TRBJ1-2	NA	NA
TGTGCCAGCACCGGGACAGGCCTTGGTGGCTACACCTTC	CASTGTGLGGYTF	TRBV12-3/TRBV12-4	TRBJ1-2	TRBD1	once
TGTGCCAGCAGGTTAGCGGGAGAGGTCAATGAGCAGTTCTTC	CASRLAGEVNEQFF	TRBV6-5	TRBJ2-1	TRBD2	NA
TGTGCCAGCAGTTTAGCGGGAGCCAGCTCCTACGAGCAGTACTTC	CASSLAGASSYEQYF	TRBV28	TRBJ2-7	TRBD2	NA
TGTGCCAGCAGCCTAGACAGGGGTTGGGACAATGAGCAGTTCTTC	CASSLDRGWDNEQFF	TRBV6-2/TRBV6-3	TRBJ2-1	TRBD1	NA
TGCGCCAGCGCCCACACCGGGACAGAAGCCTACGAGCAGTACTTC	CASAHTGTEAYEQYF	TRBV5-1	TRBJ2-7	TRBD1	NA
TGTGCCATCAGTGAGTCGAAAGCAGGAGAGACCCAGTACTTC	CAISESKAGETQYF	TRBV10-3	TRBJ2-5	NA	NA
TGTGCCAGCAGTTACCCAAGTGGCGGGAGGGCCAGGGAGACCCAGTACTTC	CASSYPSGGRARETQYF	TRBV6-2/TRBV6-3	TRBJ2-5	TRBD2	NA